The 6 T cell receptor beta chains in this list originate from one sample, sequenced in a study of beta chain features in type 1 diabetes. What was sequenced were expressed TCRB transcripts, since all of the isolated RNA had been reverse transcribed. Sequencing used immunoSEQ multiplex PCR; TCRdb keeps in-frame clones, though not all of them. The sample has some 150,000 clones, 6.9% seen once. Source material: central memory CD4+ T cells from blood. All receptors derive from a woman in her 30s in good health.

The V call is TRBV5-6, the J call TRBJ1-5; 7 bases agree with TRBD1. J gave up 5 bases and V 3 bases, and 8 bases lay outside the gene matches. Germline loops: CDR1 SGHDT, CDR2 YYEEEE. This CDR3 is 15 amino acids long. The chain's CDR3 is CASSWWGQQHQPQHF. CDR3 coding DNA: TGTGCCAGCAGCTGGTGGGGACAGCAGCATCAGCCCCAGCATTTT.

This clone occurred a few times. This sequence joins TRBV29-1 and TRBJ2-3; D perhaps matches TRBD2 (5 bases). The germline gives CDR1 SQVTM, CDR2 ANQGSEA. With 5 bases removed from V and 7 bases from J, the gap between germline ends came to 13 bases. The CDR3 totals 12 residues. The CDR3 is CSVFGVRNTQYF. The CDR3 DNA is TGCAGCGTTTTCGGGGTCCGGAATACGCAGTATTTT.

This clone was observed a handful of times. The chain combines TRBV4-3 with TRBJ2-1, with D possibly TRBD1 on 6 matching bases. This CDR3 region has 18 residues. Germline CDR1 reads LGHNA; CDR2 reads YSLEER. Deletions cut 3 bases from V and 4 bases from J, with 22 bases between. Here the CDR3 DNA reads TGCGCCAGCAGCCACGAGAAATGGACAGCAAACATTTACAATGAGCAGTTCTTC. Its protein is CASSHEKWTANIYNEQFF.

On this clone: The germline gene is not matched at one end of the junction; a read error may be the cause. This chain connects TRBV10-3 to TRBJ2-7; 9 positions match TRBD2. Germline-derived CDR1 and CDR2 are ENHRY and SYGVKD. CDR3 length: 14 residues. In DNA, the CDR3 is TGTGCCATCAGTGAGCGGGCTAGCGGGGCCTCGAAGGGCTTC. Translation gives CAISERASGASKGF.

This clone was recorded a few times. V and J are TRBV5-1 and TRBJ2-2; D unclear. The germline V gene has CDR1 SGHRS and CDR2 YFSETQ. CDR3 length equals 15 residues. Trimming pared 2 bases from V and 4 bases from J, leaving 12 bases between. The CDR3 loop reads CASSLNPSSTGELFF. In DNA, the CDR3 is TGCGCCAGCAGCTTAAACCCGTCGAGCACCGGGGAGCTGTTTTTT.

This clone was detected a few times. This chain connects TRBV4-3 to TRBJ2-1; 12 nucleotides line up with TRBD1. The CDR3 is 19 residues long. V trimming: 2 bases; J trimming: 8 bases; junction bases outside the gene matches: 16. Germline CDR1 reads LGHNA; CDR2 reads YSLEER. This CDR3 is CASSQLGERDRGRLDEQFF. The CDR3 region has the DNA TGCGCCAGCAGCCAACTTGGGGAACGGGACAGGGGGCGCCTCGATGAGCAGTTCTTC.